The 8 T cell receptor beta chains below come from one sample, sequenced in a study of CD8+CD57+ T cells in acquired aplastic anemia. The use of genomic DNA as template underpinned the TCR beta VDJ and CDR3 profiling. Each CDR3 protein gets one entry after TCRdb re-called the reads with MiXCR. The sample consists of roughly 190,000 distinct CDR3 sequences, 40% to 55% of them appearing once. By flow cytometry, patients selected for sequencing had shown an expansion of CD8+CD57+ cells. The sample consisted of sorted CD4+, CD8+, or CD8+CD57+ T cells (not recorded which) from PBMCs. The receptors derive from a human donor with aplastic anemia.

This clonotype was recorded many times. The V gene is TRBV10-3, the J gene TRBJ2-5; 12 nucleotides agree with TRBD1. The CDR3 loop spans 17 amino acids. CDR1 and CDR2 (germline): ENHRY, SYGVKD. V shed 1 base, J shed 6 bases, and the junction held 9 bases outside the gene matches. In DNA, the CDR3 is TGTGCCATCAGTGAGTGGGACAGGGGGCGCAGCTCGAAGACCCAGTACTTC. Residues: CAISEWDRGRSSKTQYF.

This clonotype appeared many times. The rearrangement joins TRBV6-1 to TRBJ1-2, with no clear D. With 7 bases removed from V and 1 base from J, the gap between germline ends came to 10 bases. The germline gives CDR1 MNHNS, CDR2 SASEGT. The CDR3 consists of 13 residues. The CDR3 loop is CASIGGINYGYTF. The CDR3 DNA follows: TGTGCCAGCATAGGAGGGATTAACTATGGCTACACCTTC.

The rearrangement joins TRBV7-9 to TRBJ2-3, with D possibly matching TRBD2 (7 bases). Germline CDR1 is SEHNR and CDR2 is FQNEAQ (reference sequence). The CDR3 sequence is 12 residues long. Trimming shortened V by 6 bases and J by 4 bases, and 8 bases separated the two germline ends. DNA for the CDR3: TGTGCCAGCAGGGGGGGGCCAGATACGCAGTATTTT. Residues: CASRGGPDTQYF.

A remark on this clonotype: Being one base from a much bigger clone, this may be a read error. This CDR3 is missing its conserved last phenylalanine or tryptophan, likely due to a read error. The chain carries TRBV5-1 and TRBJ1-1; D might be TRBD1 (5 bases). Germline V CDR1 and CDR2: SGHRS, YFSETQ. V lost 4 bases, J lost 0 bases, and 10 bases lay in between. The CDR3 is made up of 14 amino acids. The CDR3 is CASSGAGMNTEAFS. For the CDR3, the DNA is TGCGCCAGCAGCGGGGCAGGGATGAACACTGAAGCTTTCTCT.

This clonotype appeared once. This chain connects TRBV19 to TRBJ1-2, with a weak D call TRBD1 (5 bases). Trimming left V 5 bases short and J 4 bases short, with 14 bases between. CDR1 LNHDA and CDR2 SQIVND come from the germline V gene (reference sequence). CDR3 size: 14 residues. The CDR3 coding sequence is TGTGCCAGTAGTGGTAGGGGCAGTAGCTATGGCTACACCTTC. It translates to CASSGRGSSYGYTF.

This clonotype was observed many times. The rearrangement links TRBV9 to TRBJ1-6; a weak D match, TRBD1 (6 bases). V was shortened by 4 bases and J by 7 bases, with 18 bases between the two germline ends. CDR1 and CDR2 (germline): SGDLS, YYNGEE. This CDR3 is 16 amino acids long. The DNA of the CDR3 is TGTGCCAGCAGCCGCACCGGGACAAACCAAAATTCACCCCTCCACTTT. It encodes CASSRTGTNQNSPLHF.

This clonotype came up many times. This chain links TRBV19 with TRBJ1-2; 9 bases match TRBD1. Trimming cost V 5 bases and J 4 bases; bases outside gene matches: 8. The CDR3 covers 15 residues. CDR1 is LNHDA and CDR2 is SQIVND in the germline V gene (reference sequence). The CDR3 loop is CASSVTGQGSYGYTF. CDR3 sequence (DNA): TGTGCCAGTAGTGTGACGGGACAGGGAAGCTATGGCTACACCTTC.

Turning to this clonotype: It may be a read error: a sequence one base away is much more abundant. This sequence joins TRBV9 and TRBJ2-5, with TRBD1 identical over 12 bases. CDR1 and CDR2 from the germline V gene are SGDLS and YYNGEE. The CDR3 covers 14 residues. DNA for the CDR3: TGTGCCAGCAGCCGGGACAGGGGGCAAGAGACCCGGTACTTC. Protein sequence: CASSRDRGQETRYF.